The sequence of this T cell receptor (beta chain) was determined in a study of tumor and adjacent non-tumor tissue in lung cancer listed by TCRdb under 2018. Context from the whole study: Of the cohort, about 11 patients had adenocarcinoma, 2 had squamous cell carcinoma and 1 had small cell lung cancer. Ages among the 15 or so patients ranged from about 30 to 85 years, there were approximately ten men and 5 women, and disease was at TNM stage I to III. A total of some 130 million productive TCRbeta reads were generated by sequencing, corresponding to an average of about 4.17 million reads per sample. Bulk TCRbeta repertoires were compared between lung tumor tissue and matched distant non-tumor lung tissue obtained from 15 or so lung cancer patients. For each patient, one tumor sample and one normal lung sample were taken, giving thirty paired specimens that underwent TCRbeta CDR3 sequencing. Findings and caveats that apply to the study as a whole: Younger patients had significantly higher TCR diversity, and higher tumor TCR diversity was associated with shorter overall and disease-free survival. The cohort had only roughly 16 patients, and the authors noted that larger samples and more detailed clinical data are needed. In normal lung, the top 100 clones accounted for a significantly larger cumulative share of the repertoire than in tumor tissue. Because peripheral blood was not sequenced, the blood TCRbeta repertoires of the lung cancer patients in the study went unexamined. Tumor tissue showed significantly greater TCR diversity (inverse Simpson) than normal lung tissue (approximately 400 vs 170, P = 0.0075, Mann-Whitney U test). The methods do not name the sequencing platform or mention unique molecular identifiers.

CDR1 MGHRA and CDR2 YSYEKL are derived from the germline V gene. Taken from cysteine to phenylalanine, the CDR3 has 18 residues. Only the CDR3 DNA is retained, 54 bases long and in frame from the first base. In regard to this clonotype: Its antigen is currently not known. The junction differs from germline at one of its ends, possibly a read error.

Bulk unsorted tissue served as the source for RNA extraction, and RNA quality was assessed using a NanoDrop ND-1000 and an Agilent 2100. The donors were newly diagnosed lung cancer patients admitted for thoracic surgery in China from August to November 2014 who had not received prior chemotherapy. The study excluded patients who had received radiotherapy or chemotherapy before or who had another cancer at the same time. Surgical tissue pieces of about 1-2.1 cm3 were preserved in RNAlater solution and stored at -80 °C until use. The library was built by means of multiplex PCR. Sequencing was carried out with an Illumina HiSeq 2500. TCRbeta libraries were built by three rounds of nested PCR using primers (Table S4), following protocols modified from ARM-PCR. PCR products of 200-500 bp were gel-excised and purified with the QIAquick gel extraction kit before sequencing. The original methods were these. Trimmomatic was used to clean the reads, FLASH merged the cleaned reads into complete CDR3 sequences, and MiTCR assigned the sequences to V(D)J germline segments. Clonal diversity was computed as the inverse Simpson's index with VDJtools. In-frame sequences without a premature stop codon were defined as productive reads. Through fastp at Q25 and MiXCR, TCRdb rebuilt clones from the public reads, retaining in-frame beta chains. Every entry covers one CDR3 protein and lists the most common genes and DNA from its rows. Here the V and J calls rest on TCRdb's processing, not on the authors' analysis. In all, the sample holds about 76,000 distinct CDR3 sequences, and around 70% of those were seen once. 10% to 15% of the sample goes to the ten largest clones.

The chain is made from TRBV4-1 and TRBJ1-1, with TRBD1 tentatively as D gene (6 bases match). The receptor was isolated from a woman aged 65 to 85 with non-small cell lung cancer. Sample: lung tumor tissue. The nucleotide sequence reads as follows: TGCGCCAGCAGCCAAGATTCCGGACAGTCACTATTGAATACTGAAGCTTTCTTT. It specifies CASSQDSGQSLLNTEAFF.